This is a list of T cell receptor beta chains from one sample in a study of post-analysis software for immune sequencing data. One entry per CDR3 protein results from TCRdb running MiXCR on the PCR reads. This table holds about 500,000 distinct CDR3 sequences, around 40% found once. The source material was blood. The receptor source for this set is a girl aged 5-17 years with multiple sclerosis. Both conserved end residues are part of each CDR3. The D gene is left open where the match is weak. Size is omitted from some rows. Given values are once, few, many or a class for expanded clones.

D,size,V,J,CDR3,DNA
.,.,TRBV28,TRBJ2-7,CASSFTTGTGGHEQYF,TGTGCCAGCAGTTTTACTACCGGGACCGGGGGCCACGAGCAGTACTTC
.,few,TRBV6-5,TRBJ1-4,CASSYSKGGGKLFF,TGTGCCAGCAGTTACTCGAAGGGGGGAGGAAAACTGTTTTTT
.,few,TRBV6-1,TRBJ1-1,CATYAGKAFF,TGTGCCACCTACGCAGGGAAAGCTTTCTTT
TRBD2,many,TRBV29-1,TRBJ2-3,CSVESWDASGGEPQYF,TGCAGCGTTGAAAGTTGGGACGCCTCGGGAGGAGAACCGCAGTATTTT
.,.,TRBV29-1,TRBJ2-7,CSVLSRGSYEQYF,TGCAGCGTTTTATCCCGGGGTTCCTACGAGCAGTACTTC
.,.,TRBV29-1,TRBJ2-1,CSVEDRRQSRSYNEQFF,TGCAGCGTTGAAGATAGGAGGCAGAGTCGCTCCTACAATGAGCAGTTCTTC
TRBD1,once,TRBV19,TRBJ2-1,CASSRGQRSYNEQFF,TGTGCCAGTAGTAGGGGACAGCGATCCTACAATGAGCAGTTCTTC
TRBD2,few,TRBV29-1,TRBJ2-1,CSVELAGYNEQFF,TGCAGCGTTGAGTTAGCGGGCTACAATGAGCAGTTCTTC
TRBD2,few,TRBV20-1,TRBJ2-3,CSARDGTSGSRISDTQYF,TGCAGTGCTAGAGACGGGACTAGCGGGAGTCGCATTTCAGATACGCAGTATTTT
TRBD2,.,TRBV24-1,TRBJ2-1,CATSDLIAGEENEQFF,TGTGCCACCAGTGATTTGATAGCGGGAGAGGAAAATGAGCAGTTCTTC
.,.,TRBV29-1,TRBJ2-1,CSVVASKDEQFF,TGCAGCGTTGTTGCCTCGAAGGATGAGCAGTTCTTC
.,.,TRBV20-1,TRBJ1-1,CSEVPDPNTEAFF,TGCAGTGAGGTCCCCGACCCGAACACTGAAGCTTTCTTT
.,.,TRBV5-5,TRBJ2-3,CASSSHRETGTDTQYF,TGTGCCAGCAGCTCACACAGGGAAACGGGCACAGATACGCAGTATTTT
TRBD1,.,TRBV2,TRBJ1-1,CASTADRAYEAFF,TGTGCCAGCACCGCGGACAGGGCGTATGAAGCTTTCTTT
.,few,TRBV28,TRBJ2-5,CASSAHREKGQETQYF,TGTGCCAGCAGTGCCCACAGGGAAAAGGGCCAAGAGACCCAGTACTTC
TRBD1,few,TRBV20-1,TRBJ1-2,CSADPGTGRDGYTF,TGCAGTGCTGACCCCGGGACAGGCCGGGATGGCTACACCTTC
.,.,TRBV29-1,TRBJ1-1,CSGGAEAFF,TGCAGCGGTGGCGCCGAAGCTTTCTTT
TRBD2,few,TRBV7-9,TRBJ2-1,CASSVGGLGHYNEQFF,TGTGCCAGCAGCGTAGGCGGACTAGGTCACTACAATGAGCAGTTCTTC
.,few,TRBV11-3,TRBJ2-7,CASSLGQASHEQYF,TGTGCCAGCAGCTTGGGCCAAGCCAGCCACGAGCAGTACTTC
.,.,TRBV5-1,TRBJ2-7,CASSGGTQPNYEQYF,TGCGCCAGCAGCGGCGGGACCCAGCCTAACTACGAGCAGTACTTC
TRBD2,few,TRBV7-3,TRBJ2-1,CASGETSDYNEQFF,TGTGCCAGCGGAGAGACTAGCGACTACAATGAGCAGTTCTTC
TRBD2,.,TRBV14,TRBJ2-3,CASSSIAVAGDPDTQYF,TGTGCCAGCAGCTCCATCGCGGTAGCGGGAGATCCAGATACGCAGTATTTT
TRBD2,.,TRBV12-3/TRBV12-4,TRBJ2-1,CASSVAGSVNEQFF,TGTGCCAGCAGTGTAGCGGGATCGGTAAATGAGCAGTTCTTC
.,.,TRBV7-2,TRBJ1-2,CASSPYGASSGYTF,TGTGCCAGCAGCCCCTACGGAGCTTCAAGTGGCTACACCTTC
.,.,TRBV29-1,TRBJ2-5,CSPFGPLQETQYF,TGCAGCCCCTTCGGACCGCTCCAAGAGACCCAGTACTTC
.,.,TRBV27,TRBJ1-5,CASGGEGPHSNQPQHF,TGTGCCAGCGGAGGGGAAGGGCCACATAGCAATCAGCCCCAGCATTTT
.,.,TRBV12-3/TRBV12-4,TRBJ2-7,CASSFQGSSYEQYF,TGTGCCAGCAGTTTCCAGGGGAGCTCCTACGAGCAGTACTTC
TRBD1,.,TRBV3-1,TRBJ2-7,CASSPGTGGDEQYF,TGTGCCAGCAGCCCCGGGACAGGGGGCGACGAGCAGTACTTC
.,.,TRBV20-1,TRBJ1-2,CSASQFLKTNYGYTF,TGCAGTGCTAGTCAGTTTTTGAAGACTAACTATGGCTACACCTTC
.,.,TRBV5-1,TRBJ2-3,CASSSVTGSDTQYF,TGCGCCAGCAGCTCGGTCACAGGGTCAGATACGCAGTATTTT
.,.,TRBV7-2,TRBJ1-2,CASSLGVLSYTF,TGTGCCAGCAGCTTAGGCGTTTTAAGCTACACCTTC
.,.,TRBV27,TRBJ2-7,CARRGASYEQYF,TGTGCCCGCAGGGGGGCAAGCTACGAGCAGTACTTC
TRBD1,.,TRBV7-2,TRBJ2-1,CASSLTQGGHNEQFF,TGTGCCAGCAGCCTGACACAGGGGGGCCACAATGAGCAGTTCTTC
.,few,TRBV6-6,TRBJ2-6,CASSIPGTGANVLTF,TGTGCCAGCAGTATACCAGGGACCGGGGCCAACGTCCTGACTTTC
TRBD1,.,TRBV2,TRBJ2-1,CASSEDSGQVSYNEQFF,TGTGCCAGCAGTGAAGATAGTGGACAGGTCTCCTACAATGAGCAGTTCTTC
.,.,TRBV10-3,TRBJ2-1,CAISERADLTRNEQFF,TGTGCCATCAGTGAGAGGGCTGACCTCACCCGAAATGAGCAGTTCTTC
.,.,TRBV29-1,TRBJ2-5,CSEGRAEETQYF,TGCAGCGAGGGTAGGGCGGAGGAGACCCAGTACTTC
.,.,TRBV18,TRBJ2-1,CASSPSQIRDEQFF,TGTGCCAGCTCACCCTCGCAGATAAGGGATGAGCAGTTCTTC
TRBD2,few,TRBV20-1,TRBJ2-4,CSARVAGVYNIQYF,TGCAGTGCTAGAGTAGCGGGAGTGTACAACATTCAGTACTTC
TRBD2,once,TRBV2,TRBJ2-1,CASASTRASGPNEQFF,TGTGCCAGCGCCTCCACCCGGGCTAGCGGTCCGAATGAGCAGTTCTTC
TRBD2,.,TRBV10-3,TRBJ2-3,CAIKREVTDTQYF,TGTGCCATCAAACGGGAGGTTACAGATACGCAGTATTTT
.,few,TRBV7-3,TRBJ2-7,CASSLQGNYEQYF,TGTGCCAGCAGCTTGCAGGGAAATTACGAGCAGTACTTC
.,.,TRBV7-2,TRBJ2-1,CASSGLSSYDEQFF,TGTGCCAGCAGCGGATTAAGCTCCTACGATGAGCAGTTCTTC
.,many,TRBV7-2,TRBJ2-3,CASSFPSSASTDTQYF,TGTGCCAGCAGCTTCCCGAGTAGCGCCTCCACAGATACGCAGTATTTT
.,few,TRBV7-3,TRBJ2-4,CASSLPPILAKNIQYF,TGTGCCAGCAGCTTACCTCCTATTCTAGCCAAAAACATTCAGTACTTC
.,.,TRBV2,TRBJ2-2,CASSEFSHENTGELFF,TGTGCCAGCAGTGAATTCAGCCACGAGAACACCGGGGAGCTGTTTTTT
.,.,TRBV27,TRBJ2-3,CASSFRLVGTDTQYF,TGTGCCAGCAGTTTTAGGCTAGTGGGCACAGATACGCAGTATTTT
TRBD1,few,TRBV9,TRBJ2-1,CASSVAATGKNEQFF,TGCGCCAGCAGCGTAGCTGCGACAGGGAAGAATGAGCAGTTCTTC
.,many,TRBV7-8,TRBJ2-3,CASSLGRAGPDTQYF,TGTGCCAGCAGCTTAGGGCGGGCGGGGCCTGATACGCAGTATTTT
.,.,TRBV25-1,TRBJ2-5,CASSEFVDGRETQYF,TGTGCCAGCAGTGAATTCGTCGATGGTAGGGAGACCCAGTACTTC
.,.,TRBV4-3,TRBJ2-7,CASSQDWRSYEQYF,TGCGCCAGCAGCCAAGATTGGCGGTCCTACGAGCAGTACTTC
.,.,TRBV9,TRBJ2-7,CASSGLVSDEQYF,TGTGCCAGCAGCGGTCTAGTTTCCGACGAGCAGTACTTC
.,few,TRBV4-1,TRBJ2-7,CASSLSGRGIYEQYF,TGCGCCAGCAGCCTATCGGGACGGGGGATCTACGAGCAGTACTTC
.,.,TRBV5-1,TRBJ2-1,CASSLGGDYNEQFF,TGCGCCAGCAGCTTGGGAGGGGACTACAATGAGCAGTTCTTC